The entry below gives a single T cell receptor (beta chain) sequence along with its context. This sample was included in a study of blood T cell repertoires in COVID-19. As for the study in general: Sample material is recorded as cDNA or gDNA derived from T cells, B-cell-depleted T cells, or PBMCs.

As processed by the authors: Quantification of nucleated cells was approximated via reference gene primer amplification. Generated by immunoSEQ multiplex PCR, the TCRdb table keeps only in-frame clones and is missing some. The D gene and trimming were derived from the DNA, and the V and J assignments and clone size from that table. The sample lists 150,000 to 190,000 clones, roughly nine tenths occurring once. Sequenced material: peripheral blood. The TCR sequence derives from a woman in her 40s with acute or convalescent COVID-19.

This chain's CDR3 is CARSLCRNTIYF. CDR3 coding DNA: TGTGCCAGAAGCTTGTGTCGGAACACCATATATTTT. The chain couples TRBV5-3 to TRBJ1-3; no clear D gene. TRBV5-3 carries the ORF label, with uncertain function. The CDR3 is 12 residues long. Trimming pared 1 base from V and 7 bases from J, leaving 6 bases between.